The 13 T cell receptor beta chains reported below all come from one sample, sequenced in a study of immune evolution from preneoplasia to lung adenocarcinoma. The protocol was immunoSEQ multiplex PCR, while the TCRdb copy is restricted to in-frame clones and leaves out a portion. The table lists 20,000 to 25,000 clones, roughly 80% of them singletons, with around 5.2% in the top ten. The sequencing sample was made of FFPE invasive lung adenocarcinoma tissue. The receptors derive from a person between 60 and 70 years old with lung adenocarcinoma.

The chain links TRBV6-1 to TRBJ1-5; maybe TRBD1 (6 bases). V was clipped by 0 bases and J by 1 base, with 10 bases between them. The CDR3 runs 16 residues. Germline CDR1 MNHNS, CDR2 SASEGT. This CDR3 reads CASSEAGTRSNQPQHF. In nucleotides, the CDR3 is TGTGCCAGCAGTGAAGCCGGGACAAGGAGCAATCAGCCCCAGCATTTT.

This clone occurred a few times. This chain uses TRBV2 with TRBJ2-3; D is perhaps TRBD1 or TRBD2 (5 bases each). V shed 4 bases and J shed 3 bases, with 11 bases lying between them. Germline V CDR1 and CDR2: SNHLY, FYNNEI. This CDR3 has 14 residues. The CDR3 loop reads CASSAGRKTDTQYF. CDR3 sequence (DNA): TGTGCCAGCAGTGCGGGACGCAAGACAGATACGCAGTATTTT.

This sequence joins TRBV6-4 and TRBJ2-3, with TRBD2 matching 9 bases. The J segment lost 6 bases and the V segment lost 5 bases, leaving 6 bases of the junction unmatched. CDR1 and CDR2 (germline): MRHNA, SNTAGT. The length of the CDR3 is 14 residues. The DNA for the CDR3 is TGTGCCAGCAGTCGGACTAGCGTGGCGGATACGCAGTATTTT. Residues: CASSRTSVADTQYF.

The CDR3 DNA sequence: TGTGCCAGCAGCCCCCGGGCCAGGGGAGGTGGGGAGCTGTTTTTT. Protein product: CASSPRARGGGELFF. The rearrangement uses TRBV11-2 and TRBJ2-2, with D perhaps given as TRBD1 or TRBD2 (6 bases each). This CDR3 is built from 15 residues. Germline V gene sequence: CDR1 SGHAT, CDR2 FQNNGV. V dropped 5 bases and J dropped 8 bases, with 18 bases sitting between them.

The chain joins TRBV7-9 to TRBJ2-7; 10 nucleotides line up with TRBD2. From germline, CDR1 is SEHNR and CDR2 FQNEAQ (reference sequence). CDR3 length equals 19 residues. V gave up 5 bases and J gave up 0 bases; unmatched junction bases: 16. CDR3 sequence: CASSLKGQRASGSSYEQYF. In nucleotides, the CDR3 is TGTGCCAGCAGCCTAAAGGGACAGAGAGCTAGCGGGAGCTCCTACGAGCAGTACTTC.

The CDR3 DNA reads as TGTGCCACTACAGGGGGCGCACGAGAAAAACTGTTTTTT. Protein: CATTGGAREKLFF. This chain uses TRBV28 with TRBJ1-4; 9 bases map to TRBD1. CDR1 and CDR2 (germline): MDHEN, SYDVKM. This CDR3 is built from 13 residues. The V segment lost 10 bases and the J segment 8 bases; nucleotides outside the gene matches: 8.

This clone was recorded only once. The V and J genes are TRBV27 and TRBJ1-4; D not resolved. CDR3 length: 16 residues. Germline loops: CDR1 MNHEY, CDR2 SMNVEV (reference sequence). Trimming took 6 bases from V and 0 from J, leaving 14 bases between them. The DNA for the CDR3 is TGTGCCAGCAGGCCGGAAGGGAGGTCAACTAATGAAAAACTGTTTTTT. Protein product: CASRPEGRSTNEKLFF.

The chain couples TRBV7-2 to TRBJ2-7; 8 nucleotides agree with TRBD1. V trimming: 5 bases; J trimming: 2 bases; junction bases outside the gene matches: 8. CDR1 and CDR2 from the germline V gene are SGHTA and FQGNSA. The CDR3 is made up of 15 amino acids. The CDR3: CASSRGRQGTYEQYF. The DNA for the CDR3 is TGTGCCAGCAGCCGGGGGCGACAGGGGACCTACGAGCAGTACTTC.

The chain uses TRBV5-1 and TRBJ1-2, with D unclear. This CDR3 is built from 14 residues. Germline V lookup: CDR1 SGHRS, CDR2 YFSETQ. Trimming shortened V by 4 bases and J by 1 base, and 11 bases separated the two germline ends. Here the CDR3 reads CASSPTGDNYGYTF. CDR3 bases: TGCGCCAGCAGCCCGACGGGAGATAACTATGGCTACACCTTC.

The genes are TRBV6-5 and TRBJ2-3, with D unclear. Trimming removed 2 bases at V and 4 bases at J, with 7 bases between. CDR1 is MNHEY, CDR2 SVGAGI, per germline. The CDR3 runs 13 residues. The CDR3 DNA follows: TGTGCCAGCAGTTACCCCCAATCAGATACGCAGTATTTT. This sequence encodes CASSYPQSDTQYF.

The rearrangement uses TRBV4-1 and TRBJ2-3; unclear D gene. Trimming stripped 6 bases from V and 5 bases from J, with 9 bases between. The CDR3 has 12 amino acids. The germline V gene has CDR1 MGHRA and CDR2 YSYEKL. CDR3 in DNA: TGCGCCAGCAGTGGAAATCAAGATACGCAGTATTTT. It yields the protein CASSGNQDTQYF.

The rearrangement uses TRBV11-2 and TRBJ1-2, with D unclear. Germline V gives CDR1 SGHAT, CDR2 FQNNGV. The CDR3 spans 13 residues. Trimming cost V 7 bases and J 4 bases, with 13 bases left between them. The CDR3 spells CASTSNQIYGYTF. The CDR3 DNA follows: TGTGCCAGCACCTCCAATCAGATCTATGGCTACACCTTC.

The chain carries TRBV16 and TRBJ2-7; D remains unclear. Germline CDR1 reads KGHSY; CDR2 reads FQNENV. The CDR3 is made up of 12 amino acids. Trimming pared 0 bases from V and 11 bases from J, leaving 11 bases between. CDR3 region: CASSQSPGYEYF. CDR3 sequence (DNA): TGTGCCAGCAGCCAATCCCCCGGGTACGAGTACTTC. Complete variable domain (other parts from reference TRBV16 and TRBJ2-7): GEEVAQTPKHLVRGEGQKAKLYCAPIKGHSYVFWYQQVLKNEFKFLISFQNENVFDETGMPKERFSAKCLPNSPCSLEIQATKLEDSAVYFCASSQSPGYEYFGPGTRLTVT.